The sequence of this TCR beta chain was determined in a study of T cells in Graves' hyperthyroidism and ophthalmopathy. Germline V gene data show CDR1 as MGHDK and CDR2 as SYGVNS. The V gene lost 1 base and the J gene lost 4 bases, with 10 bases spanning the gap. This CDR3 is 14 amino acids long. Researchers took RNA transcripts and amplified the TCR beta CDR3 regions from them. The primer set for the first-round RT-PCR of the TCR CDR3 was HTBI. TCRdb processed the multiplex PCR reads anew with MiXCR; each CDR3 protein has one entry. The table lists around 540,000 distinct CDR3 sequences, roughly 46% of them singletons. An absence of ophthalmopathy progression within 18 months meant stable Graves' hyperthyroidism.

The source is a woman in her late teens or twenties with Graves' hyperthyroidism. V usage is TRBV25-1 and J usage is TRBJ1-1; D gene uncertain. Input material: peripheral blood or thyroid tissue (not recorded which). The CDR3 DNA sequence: TGTGCCAGCAGTGAATCGGGAGGGAGCACTGAAGCTTTCTTT. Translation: CASSESGGSTEAFF.